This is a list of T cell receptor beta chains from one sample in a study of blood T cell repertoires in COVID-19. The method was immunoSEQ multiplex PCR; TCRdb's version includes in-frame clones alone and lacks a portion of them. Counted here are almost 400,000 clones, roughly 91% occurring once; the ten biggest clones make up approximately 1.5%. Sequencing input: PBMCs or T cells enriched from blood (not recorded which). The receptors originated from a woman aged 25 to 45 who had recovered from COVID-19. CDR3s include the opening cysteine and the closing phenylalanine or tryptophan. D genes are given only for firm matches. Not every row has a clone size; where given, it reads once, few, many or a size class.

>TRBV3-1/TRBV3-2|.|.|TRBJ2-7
TGTGCCAGCAGCCAAGTGTTGGGCCGCGCGTGGGAGCAGTACTTC
CASSQVLGRAWEQYF
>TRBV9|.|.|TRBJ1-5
TGTGCCAGCAGCGTAGGAGGCCCAGATAGCAATCAGCCCCAGCATTTT
CASSVGGPDSNQPQHF
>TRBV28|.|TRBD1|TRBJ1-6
TGTGCCAGCAATTTCGAGAGACAGGGCAATTCACCCCTCCACTTT
CASNFERQGNSPLHF
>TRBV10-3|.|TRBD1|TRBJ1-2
TGTGCCATCAGTGAGTCCGCAGGGGGCCATGGCTACACCTTC
CAISESAGGHGYTF
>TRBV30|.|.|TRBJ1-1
TGTGCCTGGACTTTATTTGGGGGGGCCACTGAAGCTTTCTTT
CAWTLFGGATEAFF
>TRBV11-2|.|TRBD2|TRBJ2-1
TGTGCCAGCAGCCTCGGGGGGACCCTGAGGAATGAGCAGTTCTTC
CASSLGGTLRNEQFF
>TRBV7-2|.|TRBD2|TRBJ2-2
TGTGCCAGCAGCTACACTCCGGGACTAGCGGGTTCCGGGGAGCTGTTTTTT
CASSYTPGLAGSGELFF
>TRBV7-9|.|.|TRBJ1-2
TGTGCCAGCAGCTTAGTAGGCGGGGGCGTAGGCGGCTACACCTTC
CASSLVGGGVGGYTF
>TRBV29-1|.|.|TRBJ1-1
TGCAGCGTCCCAATATCAGACAGACTGAACACTGAAGCTTTCTTT
CSVPISDRLNTEAFF
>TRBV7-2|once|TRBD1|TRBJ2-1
TGTGCCAGCACCAGGGGGCTACCCCCCAATGAGCAGTTCTTC
CASTRGLPPNEQFF
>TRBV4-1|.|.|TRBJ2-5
TGCGCCAGCAGCCAAGGGTTCCGTCCGGGAGACTTAGAGACCCAGTACTTC
CASSQGFRPGDLETQYF
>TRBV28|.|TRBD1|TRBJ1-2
TGTGCCAGCAGTTCGCAACGACAGGGAGGCGGCTACACCTTC
CASSSQRQGGGYTF
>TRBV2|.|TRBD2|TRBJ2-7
TGTGCCAGCAGCGCTACACTAGCGGGGGACTACGAGCAGTACTTC
CASSATLAGDYEQYF
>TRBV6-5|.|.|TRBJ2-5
TGTGCCAGCAGCACAGGAGCAAAAGAGACCCAGTACTTC
CASSTGAKETQYF
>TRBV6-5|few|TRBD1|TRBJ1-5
TGTGCCAGCAGTTCTCATACAGGGGCGGATCAGCCCCAGCATTTT
CASSSHTGADQPQHF
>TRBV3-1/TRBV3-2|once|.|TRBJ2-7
TGTGCCAGCAGCCAAGATATACAGGATGGTAGCGAGCAGTACTTC
CASSQDIQDGSEQYF
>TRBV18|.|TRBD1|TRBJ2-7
TGTGCCAGCTCACGAGTACGGGACAGGCTTATCTACGAGCAGTACTTC
CASSRVRDRLIYEQYF
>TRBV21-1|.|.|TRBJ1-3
TGTGCCAGCAGCCTACCGACAGGATCCTCTGGAAACACCATATATTTT
CASSLPTGSSGNTIYF
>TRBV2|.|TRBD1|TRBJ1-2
TGTGCCAGCAGAGACAGGGGCAACTATGGCTACACCTTC
CASRDRGNYGYTF
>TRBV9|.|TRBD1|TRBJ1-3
TGTGCCAGCAGCCCGCCCGGACAGGCATTTTCTGGAAACACCATATATTTT
CASSPPGQAFSGNTIYF
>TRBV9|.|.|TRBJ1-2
TGTGCCAGCAGCGCCTACGGAGCAAACTATGGCTACACCTTC
CASSAYGANYGYTF
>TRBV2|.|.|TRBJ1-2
TGTGCCAGCAGTGATGGGTGGGGAGCAGACTTTTATGGCTACACCTTC
CASSDGWGADFYGYTF
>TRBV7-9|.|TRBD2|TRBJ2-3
TGTGCCAGCAGCTTAACTAGCGGGAGGAGCACAGATACGCAGTATTTT
CASSLTSGRSTDTQYF
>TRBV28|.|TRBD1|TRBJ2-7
TGTGCCAGCAACCTACTACAGGGGGCGTTTTCGGGGGAGCAGTACTTC
CASNLLQGAFSGEQYF
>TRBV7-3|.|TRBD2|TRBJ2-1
TGTGCCAGCAGCCTCATAGCGGGTTACTCCTACAATGAGCAGTTCTTC
CASSLIAGYSYNEQFF
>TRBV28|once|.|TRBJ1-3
TGTGCCAGCAGTTTGTCTCCGAGCTCTGGAAACACCATATATTTT
CASSLSPSSGNTIYF
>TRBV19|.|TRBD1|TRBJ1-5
TGTGCCAGTAGTAAGGACAGGGTGGGTCAGCCCCAGCATTTT
CASSKDRVGQPQHF
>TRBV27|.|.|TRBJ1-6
TGTGCCTCTTCACCCCCGCGGGGCTCCTATAATTCACCCCTCCACTTT
CASSPPRGSYNSPLHF
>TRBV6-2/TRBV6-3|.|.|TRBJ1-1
TGTGCCAGCAGTTACTCGATAACAGCTGAAGCTTTCTTT
CASSYSITAEAFF
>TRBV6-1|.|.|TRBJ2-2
TGTGCCAGCAGTGAACTAAGTCCTACCGGGGAGCTGTTTTTT
CASSELSPTGELFF
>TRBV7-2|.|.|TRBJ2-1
TGTGCCAGCAGCTTAGCGCGGGCTTCCCTCGGGTGGCATGAGCAGTTCTTC
CASSLARASLGWHEQFF
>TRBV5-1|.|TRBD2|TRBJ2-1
TGCGCCAGCAGCTTGACTAGCGGGAGTATGAATGAGCAGTTCTTC
CASSLTSGSMNEQFF
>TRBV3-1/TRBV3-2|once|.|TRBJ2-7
TGTGCCAGCAGCCAAAGCACGGTGTACGAGCAGTACTTC
CASSQSTVYEQYF
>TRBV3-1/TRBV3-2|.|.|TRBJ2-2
TGTGCCAGCAGTCGAAAGAGTACCGGGGAGCTGTTTTTT
CASSRKSTGELFF
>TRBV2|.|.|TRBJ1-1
TGTGCCAGCAGTGAACCAGGGAATCGAGCGGGTGTCTGGGGGAACACTGAAGCTTTCTTT
CASSEPGNRAGVWGNTEAFF
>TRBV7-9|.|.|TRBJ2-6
TGTGCCAGCAGCGAACCAGGGCAGCCTGTTACTGGGGCCAACGTCCTGACTTTC
CASSEPGQPVTGANVLTF
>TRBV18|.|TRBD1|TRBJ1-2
TGTGCCAGCTCACCCGGGACAGCCTATGGCTACACCTTC
CASSPGTAYGYTF
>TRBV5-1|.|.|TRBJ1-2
TGCGCCAGCAGGGCGGCCTATGGCTACACCTTC
CASRAAYGYTF
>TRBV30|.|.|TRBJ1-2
TGTGCCTGGAGAGTAGCGGGGGGCAGTCGCTATGGCTACACCTTC
CAWRVAGGSRYGYTF
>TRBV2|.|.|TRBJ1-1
TGTGCCAGCAGTGAAGAACTTCACACTGAAGCTTTCTTT
CASSEELHTEAFF
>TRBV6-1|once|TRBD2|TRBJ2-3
TGTGCCAGCAGTGCTAAGACTAGCGGGGGCACAGATACGCAGTATTTT
CASSAKTSGGTDTQYF
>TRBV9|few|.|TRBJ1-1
TGTGCCAGCAGCGTACAGGGGAACACTGAAGCTTTCTTT
CASSVQGNTEAFF
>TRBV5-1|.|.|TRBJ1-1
TGCGCCAGCAGCTTGGCATCAGGCGCGGGGGGCACTGAAGCTTTCTTT
CASSLASGAGGTEAFF
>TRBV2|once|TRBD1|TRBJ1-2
TGTGCCAGCAGTGGGGACAGGACTTATGGCTACACCTTC
CASSGDRTYGYTF
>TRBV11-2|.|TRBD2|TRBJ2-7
TGTGCCAGCAGTCCAACCCCGGGACTAGCGTACTACGAGCAGTACTTC
CASSPTPGLAYYEQYF
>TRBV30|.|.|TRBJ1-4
TGTGCCTGGAGCGCGACCGGGGATGAAAAACTGTTTTTT
CAWSATGDEKLFF
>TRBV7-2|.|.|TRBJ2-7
TGTGCCAGCAGCTCCAGGGTAGGACCCTACGAGCAGTACTTC
CASSSRVGPYEQYF